What follows are 28 T cell receptor beta chains derived from one specimen sequenced in a study of T cells in Graves' hyperthyroidism and ophthalmopathy. What was amplified from RNA transcripts were TCR beta CDR3 regions. The primer set for the first-round RT-PCR of the TCR CDR3 was HTBI. In TCRdb, the multiplex PCR reads were re-called with MiXCR into one record per CDR3 protein. Of approximately 710,000 distinct CDR3 sequences listed, 17% are singletons. Sequencing was done on a sample of blood. These TCRs come from a man between 50 and 59 years old with Graves' hyperthyroidism.

Many counts were recorded for this clonotype. V is TRBV28 and J is TRBJ2-7; 10 nucleotides line up with TRBD2. Per germline, CDR1 MDHEN and CDR2 SYDVKM. CDR3 length equals 16 residues. The ends lost 1 base at V and 4 bases at J; junction bases unmatched: 7. The CDR3 loop is CASSLSASGRLYEQYF. DNA of the CDR3: TGTGCCAGCAGTTTATCGGCTAGCGGGAGACTTTACGAGCAGTACTTC.

This clonotype appeared many times. This chain joins TRBV11-2 and TRBJ2-5; D is ambiguous. The CDR3 runs to 11 residues. Germline loops: CDR1 SGHAT, CDR2 FQNNGV. V was pared by 4 bases and J by 9 bases, with 9 bases between. The chain's CDR3 is CASSSQFAQYF. In DNA form, the CDR3 reads TGTGCCAGCAGCTCCCAATTCGCCCAGTACTTC.

This clonotype came up once. The chain carries TRBV5-5 and TRBJ2-4, with D perhaps TRBD1 or TRBD2 (5 bases each). This CDR3 has 15 amino acids. Trimming left V 4 bases short and J 3 bases short, with 14 bases between. Per the germline V gene, CDR1 is SGHKS and CDR2 is YYEKEE (reference sequence). The CDR3 is CASSPGGTVKNIQYF. The CDR3 DNA sequence: TGTGCCAGCAGCCCAGGTGGGACGGTCAAAAACATTCAGTACTTC.

This clonotype has at least ten counts. Relative to the germline gene, one junction end is altered; a read error may explain this. The genes are TRBV5-1 and TRBJ2-1; the match to TRBD2 covers 13 bases. Germline-derived CDR1 and CDR2 are SGHRS and YFSETQ. The CDR3 is 17 residues long. DNA of the CDR3: TGTGCCAGCAGTCCAAGGACTAGCGGGAGCTCCTACAATGAGCAGTTCTTC. The encoded protein is CASSPRTSGSSYNEQFF. Looking up the rest from reference TRBV5-1 and TRBJ2-1 gives the full variable domain: KAGVTQTPRYLIKTRGQQVTLSCSPISGHRSVSWYQQTPGQGLQFLFEYFSETQRNKGNFPGRFSGRQFSNSRSEMNVSTLELGDSALYLCASSPRTSGSSYNEQFFGPGTRLTVL.

This clonotype has a handful of counts. This chain connects TRBV30 to TRBJ2-5; D might be TRBD2 (5 bases). This CDR3 spans 13 amino acids. The V end was cut by 0 bases, the J end by 2 bases, with 7 bases between. The germline V gene encodes CDR1 GTSNPN and CDR2 SVGIG (reference sequence). The CDR3 region is CAWSVSVQETQYF. CDR3 DNA: TGTGCCTGGAGTGTTAGCGTACAAGAGACCCAGTACTTC.

The table lists this clonotype with many counts. The rearrangement uses TRBV7-2 and TRBJ2-3, with 8 bases identical to TRBD2. Looked up from germline, CDR1 is SGHTA and CDR2 is FQGNSA. The ends lost 1 base at V and 0 bases at J; junction bases unmatched: 3. The CDR3 is 16 residues long. The CDR3 nucleotides read TGTGCCAGCAGCTTAGTGGGGACTAGGAGCACAGATACGCAGTATTTT. Residues: CASSLVGTRSTDTQYF.

This clonotype was recorded a few times. The V and J genes are TRBV6-1 and TRBJ2-1; TRBD2 matches at 13 bases. CDR1 is MNHNS and CDR2 is SASEGT in the germline V gene. The junction had 4 bases not matched to a gene; V was cut back by 6 bases and J by 5 bases. This CDR3 is built from 15 residues. The CDR3 sequence is CASRGGLAGDNEQFF. The CDR3, as DNA: TGTGCCAGCAGAGGAGGACTAGCGGGAGACAATGAGCAGTTCTTC.

This clonotype was seen ten or more times. The chain couples TRBV2 to TRBJ2-7; 12 bases match TRBD2. CDR1 is SNHLY and CDR2 is FYNNEI in the germline V gene. Trimming at V came to 6 bases and at J to 6 bases, leaving 6 bases not matched to a gene. CDR3 length: 14 amino acids. CDR3 residues: CASSWTSGKSEQYF. The DNA for the CDR3 is TGTGCCAGCAGCTGGACTAGCGGGAAAAGCGAGCAGTACTTC.

This clonotype was seen repeatedly, ten times or more. This chain joins TRBV19 and TRBJ2-1, with 9 bases matching TRBD2. The CDR3 spans 14 residues. Germline V lookup: CDR1 LNHDA, CDR2 SQIVND (reference sequence). J lost 7 bases, V lost 3 bases, and 4 bases had no gene match. The CDR3 spells CASSIQAGGNEQFF. In DNA, the CDR3 is TGTGCCAGTAGTATCCAAGCGGGAGGTAATGAGCAGTTCTTC.

This clonotype was detected only a few times. The V and J genes are TRBV2 and TRBJ2-7; 11 bases map to TRBD2. The CDR3 is made up of 14 amino acids. Germline V gene lookup returns CDR1 SNHLY and CDR2 FYNNEI. V shed 6 bases, J shed 1 base, and the junction held 2 bases outside the gene matches. CDR3 DNA sequence: TGTGCCAGCAGGGTAGCGGGAGGGTCCTACGAGCAGTACTTC. Amino acids: CASRVAGGSYEQYF. The full variable domain, completed using reference TRBV2 and TRBJ2-7, is EPEVTQTPSHQVTQMGQEVILRCVPISNHLYFYWYRQILGQKVEFLVSFYNNEISEKSEIFDDQFSVERPDGSNFTLKIRSTKLEDSAMYFCASRVAGGSYEQYFGPGTRLTVT.

About this clonotype itself: This may come from a read error, since a much larger clone is one base off. In nucleotides, the CDR3 is TGTGCCAGCAGAGGCGAAGCTTTCTTT. Protein product: CASRGEAFF. The chain employs TRBV28 and TRBJ1-1; D is uncertain. The V and J ends lost 6 bases and 8 bases respectively, with 4 bases between them. The CDR3 length is 9 residues. Germline values: CDR1 MDHEN, CDR2 SYDVKM.

The rearrangement joins TRBV29-1 to TRBJ2-1; D might be TRBD1 (6 bases). CDR1 is SQVTM, CDR2 ANQGSEA, per germline. This CDR3 spans 11 amino acids. V was pared by 7 bases and J by 4 bases, with 8 bases between. The CDR3 here is CSGDTYNEQFF. The CDR3 bases are TGCAGCGGGGACACATACAATGAGCAGTTCTTC.

This clonotype was seen repeatedly, ten times or more. V and J are TRBV19 and TRBJ2-1; no reliable D call. This CDR3 comprises 16 residues. Germline CDR1 and CDR2: LNHDA and SQIVND (reference sequence). V lost 4 bases, J lost 3 bases, and 16 bases lay in between. The CDR3 here is CASSNGWRPGYNEQFF. CDR3 nucleotide sequence: TGTGCCAGTAGTAACGGATGGCGGCCGGGCTACAATGAGCAGTTCTTC.

This clonotype was picked up many times. The rearrangement joins TRBV7-2 to TRBJ1-2; D not resolved. The CDR3 consists of 13 residues. The germline gives CDR1 SGHTA, CDR2 FQGNSA. V was cut by 1 base and J by 5 bases, with 8 bases left in between. CDR3 region: CASSLVAAYGYTF. The CDR3 DNA sequence: TGTGCCAGCAGCTTAGTCGCCGCGTATGGCTACACCTTC. Complete variable domain (other parts from reference TRBV7-2 and TRBJ1-2): GAGVSQSPSNKVTEKGKDVELRCDPISGHTALYWYRQSLGQGLEFLIYFQGNSAPDKSGLPSDRFSAERTGGSVSTLTIQRTQQEDSAVYLCASSLVAAYGYTFGSGTRLTVV.

The CDR3 here is CASAKTSPTNTGELFF. The CDR3 bases are TGCGCCAGCGCTAAGACTAGCCCCACGAACACCGGGGAGCTGTTTTTT. The chain uses TRBV10-2 and TRBJ2-2; 7 nucleotides line up with TRBD2. The CDR3 contains 16 residues. Trimming cost V 8 bases and J 0 bases; bases outside gene matches: 9. Germline assignment: CDR1 WSHSY and CDR2 SAAADI.

To note about this clonotype: A much larger clone lies a single base off, so this may be a read error. The J gene is TRBJ2-3, the V gene TRBV4-3; TRBD1 matches at 7 bases. Germline loops: CDR1 LGHNA, CDR2 YSLEER. V lost 1 base and J lost 1; bases outside the gene matches: 2. The CDR3 sequence is 15 residues long. CDR3 sequence (DNA): TGCGCCAGCAGCCAAGGCACAGGGGGCACAGATACGCAGTATTTT. This gives the protein CASSQGTGGTDTQYF.

Only a few counts were recorded for this clonotype. The gene calls are TRBV6-1 and TRBJ2-3, with D perhaps being TRBD1 or TRBD2 (6 bases each). V was trimmed by 7 bases and J by 2 bases, leaving 19 bases between them. CDR3 size: 16 residues. Germline CDR1 MNHNS, CDR2 SASEGT. CDR3 DNA sequence: TGTGCCAGCACCCCCTGGGGGGCCGGTCACACAGATACGCAGTATTTT. Protein: CASTPWGAGHTDTQYF.

The rearrangement joins TRBV7-9 to TRBJ1-2; 8 bases map to TRBD1. The germline V gene has CDR1 SEHNR and CDR2 FQNEAQ (reference sequence). The CDR3 is 14 residues long. With V trimmed by 3 bases and J by 6 bases, 6 bases remained unmatched. Here the CDR3 DNA reads TGTGCCAGCAGCTTTACAGGGGGAGTGGATGGCTACACCTTC. Translation: CASSFTGGVDGYTF.

This clonotype occurred a few times. The rearrangement joins TRBV28 to TRBJ2-7; 9 bases match TRBD2. J was trimmed by 5 bases and V by 5 bases; bases with no gene match: 10. CDR3 length: 15 residues. The V gene's germline CDR1 is MDHEN and CDR2 SYDVKM. The CDR3 nucleotides read TGTGCCAGCAGTCCGCCGGGACTAGCAATCCACGAGCAGTACTTC. This codes for CASSPPGLAIHEQYF.

This clonotype has just a few counts. This chain connects TRBV12-3 or TRBV12-4 to TRBJ2-2; D perhaps matches TRBD1 (6 bases). Trimming shortened V by 7 bases and J by 3 bases, and 15 bases separated the two germline ends. This CDR3 is built from 15 residues. CDR3 amino acids: CASIPTTGHTGELFF. The CDR3 DNA reads TGTGCCAGCATCCCCACGACAGGACACACCGGGGAGCTGTTTTTT.

This clonotype was seen at least ten times. CDR3 DNA sequence: TGTGCCAGCAGTTTACAGCCCTACGAGCAGTACTTC. Translating it yields CASSLQPYEQYF. V and J are TRBV28 and TRBJ2-7, with unresolved D. Germline V gives CDR1 MDHEN, CDR2 SYDVKM. The CDR3 is 12 residues long. Trimming left V 2 bases short and J 2 bases short, with 4 bases between.

The chain links TRBV6-1 to TRBJ2-1; 7 bases are a match to TRBD2. The CDR3 consists of 16 residues. V shed 6 bases, J shed 8 bases, and the junction held 16 bases outside the gene matches. CDR1 and CDR2 (germline): MNHNS, SASEGT. The chain's CDR3 is CASSPPGRERGDEQFF. The CDR3 DNA reads as TGTGCCAGCAGCCCCCCGGGACGCGAGCGGGGAGATGAGCAGTTCTTC.

The sample holds a few counts of this clonotype. V is TRBV27 and J is TRBJ1-6; TRBD1 agrees at 11 bases. This CDR3 contains 15 residues. CDR1 is MNHEY and CDR2 is SMNVEV in the germline V gene (reference sequence). V was pared by 5 bases and J by 10 bases, with 7 bases of the junction left unmatched. CDR3 sequence (DNA): TGTGCCAGCAGTGGCGCGGGACAGGGGGAATCACCCCTCCACTTT. It is translated as CASSGAGQGESPLHF.

A note on this clonotype: As the CDR3 is not closed by the conserved phenylalanine or tryptophan, this likely results from a read error. The chain joins TRBV6-5 to TRBJ2-1, with 8 bases identical to TRBD2. This CDR3 comprises 20 residues. V gave up 4 bases and J gave up 0 bases; unmatched junction bases: 17. From germline, CDR1 is MNHEY and CDR2 SVGAGI. This CDR3 reads CASSSPIPGLGGGSYNEQFV. The CDR3 DNA follows: TGTGCCAGCAGTTCCCCAATCCCGGGACTAGGTGGAGGCTCCTACAATGAGCAGTTCGTC.

There are many counts of this clonotype. The chain couples TRBV12-3 or TRBV12-4 to TRBJ2-3, with D perhaps matching TRBD1 (5 bases). This CDR3 spans 14 amino acids. Deletions cut 6 bases from V and 7 bases from J, with 17 bases between. The CDR3 DNA follows: TGTGCCAGCAGCTTTTACTCCAGGGCGAATACGCAGTATTTT. Protein sequence: CASSFYSRANTQYF.

This clonotype was seen a handful of times. The genes are TRBV3-1 and TRBJ2-2; TRBD2 matches at 7 bases. The CDR3 is 12 amino acids. Looked up from germline, CDR1 is LGHDT and CDR2 is YNNKEL (reference sequence). The trim removed 6 bases at V and 9 bases at J, leaving 4 bases unmatched. CDR3 in amino acids: CASSRTSRELFF. The CDR3 coding sequence is TGTGCCAGCAGTCGGACTAGTCGGGAGCTGTTTTTT.

This clonotype has at least ten counts. The chain combines TRBV28 with TRBJ2-4; D may be TRBD1 (7 bases). CDR3 length equals 15 residues. V was cut by 7 bases and J by 0 bases, with 13 bases left in between. Germline loops: CDR1 MDHEN, CDR2 SYDVKM. Here the CDR3 DNA reads TGTGCCAGCATCCCCAGGGGGGTAGCCAAAAACATTCAGTACTTC. Amino acids: CASIPRGVAKNIQYF.

Remarks on this clonotype: Lacking the conserved final phenylalanine or tryptophan, this CDR3 likely reflects a read error. The V gene is TRBV20-1, the J gene TRBJ2-7; TRBD2 aligns across 7 bases. From germline, CDR1 is DFQATT and CDR2 SNEGSKA (reference sequence). V was clipped by 0 bases and J by 4 bases; unmatched bases: 18. CDR3 length: 18 amino acids. The CDR3 spells CSARDRLATSLTPYEQYS. DNA for the CDR3: TGCAGTGCTAGAGATCGACTAGCAACTTCCCTTACCCCTTACGAGCAGTACTCC.